The table lists the clone carrying this T cell receptor beta chain with a count of one. The germline CDR1 and CDR2 sequences are SEHNR and FQNEAQ (reference sequence). This CDR3 has 13 amino acids. V shed 5 bases, J shed 7 bases, and the junction held 3 bases outside the gene matches. Construction of the TCRbeta library involved unique molecular identifiers. One entry per CDR3 protein results from TCRdb running MiXCR on the PCR reads. Here the sample spans approximately 510,000 distinct CDR3 sequences, around 18% being singletons. This sample stems from a study of T-cell reconstitution after alpha-beta-depleted transplantation in children.

The genes are TRBV7-9 and TRBJ2-2; TRBD2 matches 8 bases. The sequences come from PBMCs from the stem cell graft donor, collected from the stem cell graft. The clonotype was recovered from a human donor who donated a stem cell graft to a child with acute lymphoblastic leukemia. For the CDR3, the DNA is TGTGCCAGCAGCAAGGGACTAGGCGGGGAGCTGTTTTTT. Its protein is CASSKGLGGELFF.